Given below is one TCR beta chain in context. Its antigen is not identified. The data belong to a study of cytomegalovirus exposure and HLA in healthy donors. General observations from the study: Reported findings show TCR beta sequences accurately forecast HLA-A and HLA-B alleles in most subjects. A later analysis by the authors found several of the most significant clusters apparently linked to common viral pathogens. The classifier, whose performance was assessed in both the original and validation cohorts, reportedly diagnosed cytomegalovirus status with high specificity and sensitivity.

This CDR3 region has 13 residues. Trimming took 1 base from V and 5 from J, leaving 11 bases between them. Per germline, CDR1 SQVTM and CDR2 ANQGSEA. Primers included in the PCR were 60 Vbeta and 13 Jbeta primers. Sequenced by immunoSEQ multiplex PCR; TCRdb stores in-frame clones only, minus some. The data hold about 140,000 clones, with around 80% observed a single time. Sample: PBMCs. The chain recombines TRBV29-1 with TRBJ2-5; a possible D gene is TRBD2 (5 bases). This receptor was taken from a female donor in good health and CMV-seronegative. DNA for the CDR3: TGCAGCGTTGAAGCGGGGATCCGGGAGACCCAGTACTTC. Protein: CSVEAGIRETQYF.